Each of the 8 T cell receptor beta chains below was sequenced from the same sample in a study of blood T cell repertoires in COVID-19. The data were produced by immunoSEQ multiplex PCR, yet TCRdb's version contains in-frame clones alone and is incomplete. This repertoire shows more than 200,000 clones, around 88% found once; its top ten account for over 4%. Sequencing was carried out using PBMCs or T cells enriched from blood (not recorded which). The receptors were sampled from a woman in her twenties or thirties who had recovered from COVID-19.

This clone was recorded once. V gene TRBV12-3 or TRBV12-4 combines with J gene TRBJ2-5, with D hard to call. The length of the CDR3 is 13 residues. Trimming cost V 5 bases and J 5 bases, with 12 bases left between them. The DNA of the CDR3 is TGTGCCAGCAGTCAAGATTCCCGGGAGACCCAGTACTTC. It is translated as CASSQDSRETQYF.

The chain uses TRBV18 and TRBJ1-2, with 8 bases aligning to TRBD1. Germline loops: CDR1 KGHSH, CDR2 LQKENI. There are 13 residues in the CDR3. V trimming: 3 bases; J trimming: 6 bases; junction bases outside the gene matches: 3. As DNA, the CDR3 is TGTGCCAGCTCACCTCGGACAGGGAATGGCTACACCTTC. The encoded protein is CASSPRTGNGYTF.

The rearrangement links TRBV28 to TRBJ2-7, with D possibly TRBD2 on 5 matching bases. The CDR3 covers 12 residues. V was cut by 2 bases and J by 12 bases, with 14 bases left in between. Germline CDR1 reads MDHEN; CDR2 reads SYDVKM. The CDR3 reads CASSLPSRERYF. As DNA, the CDR3 is TGTGCCAGCAGTTTACCTAGCCGGGAAAGGTACTTC.

The chain employs TRBV2 and TRBJ1-1; D unresolved. V shed 3 bases and J shed 10 bases, with 18 bases lying between them. The CDR3 spans 14 residues. Germline-derived CDR1 and CDR2 are SNHLY and FYNNEI. The DNA of the CDR3 is TGTGCCAGCAGTGAGGCAGCGTTAACTTTCGGAGCTTTCTTT. Encoded protein: CASSEAALTFGAFF. Variable domain in full (rest from reference TRBV2 and TRBJ1-1): EPEVTQTPSHQVTQMGQEVILRCVPISNHLYFYWYRQILGQKVEFLVSFYNNEISEKSEIFDDQFSVERPDGSNFTLKIRSTKLEDSAMYFCASSEAALTFGAFFGQGTRLTVV.

This clone was seen only once. This chain joins TRBV28 and TRBJ2-1, with TRBD2 matching 8 bases. Germline trimming cut 4 bases from V and 0 bases from J; bases unmatched to any gene: 5. The CDR3 contains 16 residues. Germline V gene data show CDR1 as MDHEN and CDR2 as SYDVKM. As DNA, the CDR3 is TGTGCCAGCAGTTCACTAGCGGCGAGCTCCTACAATGAGCAGTTCTTC. It translates to CASSSLAASSYNEQFF.

The chain carries TRBV5-1 and TRBJ2-7; 8 bases are a match to TRBD1. The germline CDR1 and CDR2 sequences are SGHRS and YFSETQ. The CDR3 runs to 12 residues. V was clipped by 4 bases and J by 6 bases; unmatched bases: 3. The CDR3 DNA reads TGCGCCAGCAGCATGGACAGGGTCGAGCAGTACTTC. This codes for CASSMDRVEQYF.

V and J are TRBV11-2 and TRBJ2-5; TRBD1 agrees at 7 bases. Germline CDR1 reads SGHAT; CDR2 reads FQNNGV. This CDR3 spans 16 amino acids. Trimming took 1 base from V and 1 from J; bases not matched to a gene: 6. CDR3 nucleotides: TGTGCCAGCAGCTTAGGGCTCCGGGACAGCCAAGAGACCCAGTACTTC. This translates into CASSLGLRDSQETQYF.

The gene calls are TRBV20-1 and TRBJ2-3, with D tentatively TRBD1 (5 bases). The V gene's germline CDR1 is DFQATT and CDR2 SNEGSKA (reference sequence). The CDR3 length is 11 residues. With 5 bases removed from V and 3 bases from J, the gap between germline ends came to 6 bases. CDR3 residues: CSAGATDTQYF. The CDR3 DNA sequence: TGCAGTGCTGGGGCGACAGATACGCAGTATTTT.